The 22 T cell receptor beta chains below come from one sample, sequenced in a study of CD8 T cells in ankylosing spondylitis. Whole-study findings and limits: A TCR beta motif of eight or nine highly homologous variants seemed to mark ankylosing spondylitis blood.

The antigens for these receptors are not known. TCRdb used MiXCR to reprocess the 5' RACE reads, holding one entry per CDR3 protein. The sample lists hundreds of thousands of distinct CDR3 sequences, 12% occurring once. The sequencing input was blood, either unsorted or a sorted T cell fraction (not recorded which). The origin of the receptors is a male donor with ankylosing spondylitis.

In DNA form, the CDR3 reads TGTGCCAGCACCCCAAGACAGGGAGATTCACCCCTCCACTTT. This translates into CASTPRQGDSPLHF. The genes are TRBV27 and TRBJ1-6; 7 bases are a match to TRBD1. CDR1 is MNHEY and CDR2 is SMNVEV in the germline V gene (reference sequence). The length of the CDR3 is 14 residues. J lost 8 bases, V lost 7 bases, and 8 bases had no gene match.

This clonotype occurred a few times. V is TRBV12-3 or TRBV12-4 and J is TRBJ1-1; no firm D call. V was trimmed by 7 bases and J by 2 bases, leaving 11 bases between them. The CDR3 sequence is 13 residues long. The CDR3 DNA is TGTGCCAGCATAGGAGACGCTAACACTGAAGCTTTCTTT. This sequence encodes CASIGDANTEAFF.

This clonotype was seen at least ten times. The V gene is TRBV29-1, the J gene TRBJ2-1, with 10 bases aligning to TRBD1. The CDR3 totals 15 residues. CDR1 is SQVTM and CDR2 is ANQGSEA in the germline V gene. Trimming took 1 base from V and 8 from J; bases not matched to a gene: 8. CDR3 residues: CSVEAGTGVKYEQFF. DNA of the CDR3: TGCAGCGTTGAAGCCGGGACAGGGGTTAAGTATGAGCAGTTCTTC.

This clonotype was observed at least ten times. The chain recombines TRBV29-1 with TRBJ2-7; D is possibly TRBD1 (6 bases). The V end was cut by 4 bases, the J end by 5 bases, with 24 bases between. CDR3 length: 16 residues. The germline V gene encodes CDR1 SQVTM and CDR2 ANQGSEA. Here the CDR3 DNA reads TGCAGCGTTGGGGTCAGGGGAAGGAGAAGACCGAACGAGCAGTACTTC. Protein product: CSVGVRGRRRPNEQYF.

The chain couples TRBV9 to TRBJ2-1, with D unclear. Trimming left V 2 bases short and J 1 base short, with 4 bases between. Germline-derived CDR1 and CDR2 are SGDLS and YYNGEE. The CDR3 consists of 13 residues. Here the CDR3 DNA reads TGTGCCAGCAGCGTCCGATCCTACAATGAGCAGTTCTTC. This encodes CASSVRSYNEQFF.

This clonotype was recorded many times. The chain links TRBV7-2 to TRBJ2-7; 7 nucleotides line up with TRBD1. CDR1 and CDR2 (germline): SGHTA, FQGNSA. With 8 bases clipped from V and 3 bases from J, the junction kept 10 bases outside the gene matches. The CDR3 totals 14 residues. The CDR3 is CASCPGTANYEQYF. In DNA form, the CDR3 reads TGTGCCAGCTGCCCTGGGACAGCCAACTACGAGCAGTACTTC.

The chain recombines TRBV20-1 with TRBJ2-3; TRBD2 agrees at 7 bases. The V and J ends lost 5 bases and 9 bases, in that order; junction bases with no gene match: 8. CDR1 DFQATT and CDR2 SNEGSKA come from the germline V gene (reference sequence). The CDR3 is made up of 12 amino acids. DNA of the CDR3: TGCAGTGCTCTGAAGGACGGGGGGACGCAGTATTTT. Its translation: CSALKDGGTQYF.

CDR3 sequence (DNA): TGCGCCAGCAGCCAGGCCCTTCTAGCGGGCCCACCAGATACGCAGTATTTT. This sequence encodes CASSQALLAGPPDTQYF. The chain combines TRBV4-1 with TRBJ2-3; TRBD2 aligns across 8 bases. V lost 3 bases and J lost 4; bases outside the gene matches: 12. The V gene's germline CDR1 is MGHRA and CDR2 YSYEKL. The CDR3 extends over 17 amino acids.

J is TRBJ1-1 and V is TRBV5-1; D remains ambiguous. Germline lookup yields CDR1 SGHRS and CDR2 YFSETQ. This CDR3 has 14 residues. V was shortened by 0 bases and J by 6 bases, with 12 bases between the two germline ends. The CDR3 region has the DNA TGCGCCAGCAGCTTGGAGAGCGTAGGATCTGAAGCTTTCTTT. This gives the protein CASSLESVGSEAFF.

This clonotype was recorded a few times. J is TRBJ2-7 and V is TRBV20-1, with 13 bases lining up with TRBD2. Per the germline V gene, CDR1 is DFQATT and CDR2 is SNEGSKA (reference sequence). This CDR3 has 15 amino acids. After removal of 6 bases from V and 4 bases from J, the junction contained 9 bases not matched to a gene. The CDR3 is CSAHGLAGVYYEQYF. The CDR3, as DNA: TGCAGTGCCCACGGACTAGCGGGAGTATATTACGAGCAGTACTTC.

The CDR3 DNA sequence: TGCGCCAGCAGTGATACAGGTGTGACCGGGGATACGCAGTATTTT. Protein: CASSDTGVTGDTQYF. J is TRBJ2-3 and V is TRBV10-1, with D possibly TRBD1 on 5 matching bases. This CDR3 spans 15 amino acids. Per germline, CDR1 WNHNN and CDR2 SYGVQD (reference sequence). V was pared by 3 bases and J by 6 bases, with 16 bases between.

The V gene is TRBV11-2, the J gene TRBJ2-1, with 7 nucleotides matching TRBD2. Germline V gives CDR1 SGHAT, CDR2 FQNNGV. This CDR3 comprises 15 residues. V was clipped by 0 bases and J by 5 bases; unmatched bases: 4. Here the CDR3 reads CASSLEREWHNEQFF. CDR3 in DNA: TGTGCCAGCAGCTTAGAGCGGGAGTGGCACAATGAGCAGTTCTTC.

V gene TRBV12-3 or TRBV12-4 combines with J gene TRBJ1-5; no clear D gene. Trimming stripped 5 bases from V and 1 base from J, with 12 bases between. The CDR3 loop spans 15 amino acids. The CDR3 loop reads CASSLDNLSNQPQHF. DNA of the CDR3: TGTGCCAGCAGTCTAGATAACCTCAGCAATCAGCCCCAGCATTTT.

V and J are TRBV6-6 and TRBJ2-7, with a tentative D call TRBD2 (6 bases). This CDR3 has 15 residues. Germline assignment: CDR1 MNHNY and CDR2 SVGAGI (reference sequence). With 11 bases removed from V and 1 base from J, the gap between germline ends came to 21 bases. The CDR3 spells CAAKPRRGGSYEQYF. Here the CDR3 DNA reads TGTGCCGCAAAACCCCGGAGGGGTGGGTCCTACGAGCAGTACTTC.

The V call is TRBV5-5, the J call TRBJ1-6; maybe TRBD1 (6 bases). With 1 base removed from V and 7 bases from J, the gap between germline ends came to 12 bases. The CDR3 consists of 15 residues. CDR1 is SGHKS and CDR2 is YYEKEE in the germline V gene (reference sequence). The CDR3 nucleotides are TGTGCCAGCAGCTTGCGGGGGGCACGGAATTCACCCCTCCACTTT. Translated: CASSLRGARNSPLHF.

The chain has TRBV4-1 and TRBJ2-5, with TRBD1 matching 9 bases. Unmatched junction bases numbered 7, after V lost 8 bases and J lost 9 bases. Germline V gene lookup returns CDR1 MGHRA and CDR2 YSYEKL. The CDR3 covers 12 residues. CDR3 sequence: CASGTGLTPQYF. Written as DNA, the CDR3 is TGCGCCAGCGGGACAGGGCTAACCCCCCAGTACTTC.

This rearrangement joins TRBV3-1 to TRBJ2-1, with D hard to call. Trimming removed 5 bases from V and 0 bases from J, with 11 bases in between. Germline CDR1 and CDR2: LGHDT and YNNKEL (reference sequence). This CDR3 is 15 amino acids long. Written as DNA, the CDR3 is TGTGCCAGCAGCGAGACTGTAAGCTCCTACAATGAGCAGTTCTTC. Protein sequence: CASSETVSSYNEQFF.

There are many counts of this clonotype. The CDR3 sequence: CSARDRASGAALAKNIQYF. The CDR3 DNA reads as TGCAGTGCTAGAGATCGGGCTAGCGGGGCCGCGTTAGCCAAAAACATTCAGTACTTC. The chain combines TRBV20-1 with TRBJ2-4; 9 nucleotides agree with TRBD2. CDR3 size: 19 residues. The V and J ends lost 0 bases and 0 bases, in that order; junction bases with no gene match: 12. CDR1 DFQATT and CDR2 SNEGSKA come from the germline V gene (reference sequence).

This clonotype was found a few times. The chain joins TRBV5-5 to TRBJ2-5; D uncertain. CDR3 size: 14 residues. Germline CDR1 SGHKS, CDR2 YYEKEE (reference sequence). Trimming took off 3 bases at V and 5 bases at J, with 14 bases between the two ends. CDR3 sequence reads: CASSSPQARETQYF. CDR3 bases: TGTGCCAGCAGCTCCCCCCAGGCGAGGGAGACCCAGTACTTC.

This clonotype was found many times. The chain is built from TRBV6-2 or TRBV6-3 and TRBJ2-5, with D perhaps being TRBD1 or TRBD2 (5 bases each). Germline V gene sequence: CDR1 MNHEY, CDR2 SVGEGT. The ends were cut back, 5 bases at V and 5 bases at J, with 12 bases in the middle. There are 13 residues in the CDR3. The CDR3 protein is CASSDPGRETQYF. CDR3 in DNA: TGTGCCAGCAGTGATCCGGGACGGGAGACCCAGTACTTC.

In this sample, this clonotype turned up a few times. The chain carries TRBV28 and TRBJ1-4, with 11 bases aligning to TRBD1. Germline-derived CDR1 and CDR2 are MDHEN and SYDVKM. The CDR3 consists of 15 residues. The junction had 7 bases not matched to a gene; V was cut back by 6 bases and J by 7 bases. The CDR3 loop is CASRSQGQGAEKLFF. The CDR3 nucleotides are TGTGCCAGCAGATCTCAAGGACAGGGGGCTGAAAAACTGTTTTTT.

This clonotype was detected only a few times. The chain has TRBV6-2 or TRBV6-3 and TRBJ1-2; D not resolved. CDR1 is MNHEY, CDR2 SVGEGT, per germline. V lost 2 bases to trimming and J lost 3 bases, with 13 bases between them. The CDR3 contains 15 residues. The DNA of the CDR3 is TGTGCCAGCAGTTACAGTCGGGGAGATCACTATGGCTACACCTTC. It codes for CASSYSRGDHYGYTF.